Below are 27 T cell receptor beta chains sequenced from a single sample in a study of cytomegalovirus exposure and HLA in healthy donors. Primers: 60 Vbeta forward and 13 Jbeta reverse. The data were produced by immunoSEQ multiplex PCR, yet TCRdb's version contains in-frame clones alone and is incomplete. The sample has about 150,000 clones, under 80% seen once. The source material was PBMCs. All receptors come from a man aged 30-40 years in good health and CMV-seronegative.

The genes are TRBV7-2 and TRBJ2-5, with 11 positions matching TRBD2. V dropped 5 bases and J dropped 5; count of bases not matched to a gene: 13. CDR1 is SGHTA, CDR2 FQGNSA, per germline. The CDR3 covers 17 residues. The CDR3 DNA follows: TGTGCCAGCAGCCTTACGTACCCTAGCGGGGGGCAGGAGACCCAGTACTTC. Its protein is CASSLTYPSGGQETQYF.

The table lists this clone with a few counts. The chain is built from TRBV4-2 and TRBJ1-1; 8 nucleotides line up with TRBD1. V lost 1 base and J lost 4; bases outside the gene matches: 2. The CDR3 covers 14 residues. Germline loops: CDR1 LGHNA, CDR2 YNFKEQ. Here the CDR3 reads CASSQVGTGTEAFF. CDR3 DNA: TGTGCCAGCAGCCAAGTTGGGACAGGCACTGAAGCTTTCTTT.

This clone was counted a few times. This chain connects TRBV10-2 to TRBJ2-2, with D unclear. The CDR3 is 12 amino acids. Germline V gene sequence: CDR1 WSHSY, CDR2 SAAADI. V lost 7 bases to trimming and J lost 2 bases, with 5 bases between them. The chain's CDR3 is CASTRNTGELFF. The CDR3 bases are TGCGCCAGCACTAGAAACACCGGGGAGCTGTTTTTT.

The V and J genes are TRBV6-6 and TRBJ2-7; 7 bases map to TRBD2. The germline V gene has CDR1 MNHNY and CDR2 SVGAGI (reference sequence). Germline trimming cut 0 bases from V and 3 bases from J; bases unmatched to any gene: 8. The CDR3 is 16 amino acids. The CDR3 region is CASSYSGGAKIYEQYF. CDR3 coding DNA: TGTGCCAGCAGTTACTCGGGAGGGGCCAAGATCTACGAGCAGTACTTC.

The chain joins TRBV19 to TRBJ2-1, with TRBD1 matching over 7 bases. With 4 bases clipped from V and 2 bases from J, the junction kept 5 bases outside the gene matches. The CDR3 spans 15 residues. Germline V gene data show CDR1 as LNHDA and CDR2 as SQIVND (reference sequence). The chain's CDR3 is CASSRGTATYNEQFF. CDR3 bases: TGTGCCAGTAGTAGGGGGACAGCAACCTACAATGAGCAGTTCTTC.

This clone has a handful of counts. The rearrangement links TRBV5-6 to TRBJ1-1, with D unresolved. Trimming removed 4 bases from V and 1 base from J, with 11 bases in between. The CDR3 loop spans 14 amino acids. Germline V gene data show CDR1 as SGHDT and CDR2 as YYEEEE. The CDR3 bases are TGTGCCAGCAGCACCCAGCCAGGGAACACTGAAGCTTTCTTT. Its protein is CASSTQPGNTEAFF.

This chain connects TRBV5-1 to TRBJ2-3; 8 bases match TRBD1. This CDR3 is 14 amino acids long. Trimming removed 3 bases from V and 7 bases from J; junction bases left unmatched: 7. Looked up from germline, CDR1 is SGHRS and CDR2 is YFSETQ. The CDR3 DNA reads as TGCGCCAGCAGCTCGGGACAGGTTGGGAATACGCAGTATTTT. This encodes CASSSGQVGNTQYF.

A note on this clone: Germline and junction disagree at one end, which may indicate a read error. CDR3: CASREDRGRYNEQFF. Here the CDR3 DNA reads TGTGCCAGCAGGGAAGACAGGGGGCGATACAATGAGCAGTTCTTC. The rearrangement uses TRBV2 and TRBJ2-1, with 10 bases that match TRBD1. The CDR3 consists of 15 residues. The germline gives CDR1 SNHLY, CDR2 FYNNEI.

This chain uses TRBV11-2 with TRBJ2-1; 9 nucleotides align to TRBD2. V trimming: 5 bases; J trimming: 2 bases; junction bases outside the gene matches: 7. The CDR3 runs 16 residues. CDR1 SGHAT and CDR2 FQNNGV come from the germline V gene. The CDR3 sequence is CASSPPERGAYNEQFF. CDR3 bases: TGTGCCAGCAGCCCCCCCGAGCGGGGGGCCTACAATGAGCAGTTCTTC.

The rearrangement uses TRBV5-1 and TRBJ1-2; possibly TRBD1 for D (6 bases). Germline CDR1 reads SGHRS; CDR2 reads YFSETQ. The CDR3 spans 16 residues. V shed 4 bases and J shed 1 base, with 17 bases lying between them. The CDR3 spells CASSLDGGAINYGYTF. CDR3 sequence (DNA): TGCGCCAGCAGCCTGGATGGGGGCGCCATTAACTATGGCTACACCTTC.

This clone is a singleton in its sample. V is TRBV11-2 and J is TRBJ2-5; no clear D. CDR1 is SGHAT, CDR2 FQNNGV, per germline. The V and J ends lost 1 base and 1 base respectively, with 4 bases between them. The CDR3 runs to 13 residues. The CDR3: CASSLGGQETQYF. CDR3 DNA: TGTGCCAGCAGCTTAGGCGGCCAAGAGACCCAGTACTTC.

The chain has TRBV6-5 and TRBJ1-1; no clear D. In germline, CDR1 is MNHEY, CDR2 SVGAGI. The CDR3 is 13 amino acids. Trimming cost V 5 bases and J 0 bases, with 7 bases left between them. CDR3: CASSETMNTEAFF. The CDR3 DNA follows: TGTGCCAGCAGTGAAACTATGAACACTGAAGCTTTCTTT.

The chain employs TRBV6-5 and TRBJ1-6; D ambiguous. CDR3 size: 13 residues. Germline V CDR1 and CDR2: MNHEY, SVGAGI. The V end lost 6 bases, the J end lost 3 bases, and 6 bases lay between the germline ends. The CDR3 DNA reads as TGTGCCAGCAGGCAGAACTATAATTCACCCCTCCACTTT. It is translated as CASRQNYNSPLHF.

This clone was observed a few times. The chain joins TRBV10-3 to TRBJ2-5; D could derive from TRBD1 or TRBD2 (5 bases each). The last part of the DNA fits TRBJ2-7 better; the J call may be wrong. CDR1 and CDR2 from the germline V gene are ENHRY and SYGVKD. CDR3 length equals 11 residues. CDR3 DNA sequence: TGTGCCATCAGTGAGGGGGGCGAGCAGTACTTC. Its protein is CAISEGGEQYF.

This chain joins TRBV13 and TRBJ2-5, with TRBD2 identical over 15 bases. Germline V gene lookup returns CDR1 PRHDT and CDR2 FYEKMQ (reference sequence). J lost 5 bases, V lost 4 bases, and 5 bases had no gene match. The CDR3 is made up of 16 amino acids. The CDR3 nucleotides read TGTGCCAGCAGCTCCGGACTAGCGGGGGGGCAGGAGACCCAGTACTTC. It is translated as CASSSGLAGGQETQYF.

The chain joins TRBV4-3 to TRBJ1-1, with D unresolved. This CDR3 is 14 amino acids long. Trimming left V 0 bases short and J 1 base short, with 6 bases between. Germline CDR1 and CDR2: LGHNA and YSLEER. The CDR3 loop is CASSQDWQNTEAFF. The CDR3 region has the DNA TGCGCCAGCAGCCAAGATTGGCAGAACACTGAAGCTTTCTTT.

The chain uses TRBV28 and TRBJ1-2; TRBD1 agrees at 8 bases. Per the germline V gene, CDR1 is MDHEN and CDR2 is SYDVKM. CDR3 length: 14 residues. J lost 5 bases, V lost 5 bases, and 7 bases had no gene match. The CDR3 nucleotides are TGTGCCAGCAGTGACAGGGGAGCCTCTTATGGCTACACCTTC. It codes for CASSDRGASYGYTF.

This chain links TRBV7-2 with TRBJ2-5; a weak D match, TRBD2 (6 bases). This CDR3 has 13 amino acids. Trimming left V 6 bases short and J 4 bases short, with 12 bases between. Germline CDR1 and CDR2: SGHTA and FQGNSA. DNA of the CDR3: TGTGCCAGCAGAAAGCGGAGGGGAGAGACCCAGTACTTC. Translated: CASRKRRGETQYF. The full variable domain, rest sourced from reference TRBV7-2 and TRBJ2-5, is GAGVSQSPSNKVTEKGKDVELRCDPISGHTALYWYRQSLGQGLEFLIYFQGNSAPDKSGLPSDRFSAERTGGSVSTLTIQRTQQEDSAVYLCASRKRRGETQYFGPGTRLLVL.

The chain joins TRBV5-6 to TRBJ2-5, with 9 positions matching TRBD1. The J segment lost 1 base and the V segment lost 4 bases, leaving 5 bases of the junction unmatched. The CDR3 spans 15 residues. Germline V CDR1 and CDR2: SGHDT, YYEEEE. This CDR3 is CASSGTGQGQETQYF. The CDR3 region has the DNA TGTGCCAGCAGCGGAACGGGACAGGGCCAAGAGACCCAGTACTTC. Full variable domain (outside the CDR3, taken from reference TRBV5-6 and TRBJ2-5): DAGVTQSPTHLIKTRGQQVTLRCSPKSGHDTVSWYQQALGQGPQFIFQYYEEEERQRGNFPDRFSGHQFPNYSSELNVNALLLGDSALYLCASSGTGQGQETQYFGPGTRLLVL.

The genes are TRBV28 and TRBJ1-6, with D tentatively TRBD1 (5 bases). CDR3 length: 14 residues. Trimming left V 7 bases short and J 9 bases short, with 16 bases between. Germline values: CDR1 MDHEN, CDR2 SYDVKM. The CDR3 protein is CASTWGGLGSPLHF. The CDR3, as DNA: TGTGCCAGCACCTGGGGGGGATTGGGTTCACCCCTCCACTTT.

This chain joins TRBV28 and TRBJ2-3, with 9 bases lining up with TRBD2. CDR3 length: 16 residues. Germline V gives CDR1 MDHEN, CDR2 SYDVKM. J was trimmed by 3 bases and V by 2 bases; bases with no gene match: 6. The CDR3 is CASSLIGGGATDTQYF. The CDR3 region has the DNA TGTGCCAGCAGTTTAATAGGCGGGGGGGCTACAGATACGCAGTATTTT.

V is TRBV5-4 and J is TRBJ2-3, with a tentative D call TRBD2 (7 bases). The CDR3 loop spans 15 amino acids. The germline V gene has CDR1 SGHNT and CDR2 YYREEE (reference sequence). V was clipped by 4 bases and J by 4 bases, with 16 bases between them. The CDR3 region is CASSDVGGAPDTQYF. In DNA, the CDR3 is TGTGCCAGCAGCGACGTGGGGGGGGCCCCAGATACGCAGTATTTT.

This clone was found once. This rearrangement joins TRBV7-2 to TRBJ2-1, with TRBD2 matching 9 bases. From germline, CDR1 is SGHTA and CDR2 FQGNSA. With V trimmed by 2 bases and J by 7 bases, 9 bases remained unmatched. The CDR3 sequence is 16 residues long. The CDR3 DNA follows: TGTGCCAGCAGCTTACGGGGCGGGGGGGCAGTTAATGAGCAGTTCTTC. Protein sequence: CASSLRGGGAVNEQFF.

V usage is TRBV19 and J usage is TRBJ1-2; D is perhaps TRBD1 (6 bases). Deletions cut 5 bases from V and 10 bases from J, with 17 bases between. Per germline, CDR1 LNHDA and CDR2 SQIVND (reference sequence). The CDR3 has 13 residues. The CDR3 here is CASSAGQIWDYTF. The CDR3 nucleotides read TGTGCCAGTAGTGCCGGACAGATATGGGACTACACCTTC.

The chain has TRBV9 and TRBJ1-1; tentatively, D is TRBD1 (6 bases). CDR3 length: 14 amino acids. Germline CDR1 and CDR2: SGDLS and YYNGEE. Deletions cut 1 base from V and 12 bases from J, with 19 bases between. Here the CDR3 DNA reads TGTGCCAGCAGCGTACACGACAGGTCTTCCGAAACTTTCTTT. This translates into CASSVHDRSSETFF.

V usage is TRBV7-8 and J usage is TRBJ2-3; perhaps TRBD2 as D (5 bases). Trimming removed 0 bases at V and 1 base at J, with 5 bases between. The CDR3 sequence is 14 residues long. CDR1 and CDR2 (germline): SGHVS, FQNEAQ. This CDR3 is CASSLARGTDTQYF. CDR3 nucleotides: TGTGCCAGCAGCTTAGCGCGGGGCACAGATACGCAGTATTTT.

The sample holds a few counts of this clone. V usage is TRBV6-1 and J usage is TRBJ2-7, with D possibly being TRBD1 (5 bases). Germline CDR1 is MNHNS and CDR2 is SASEGT. This CDR3 spans 16 amino acids. With 4 bases removed from V and 2 bases from J, the gap between germline ends came to 18 bases. The CDR3 loop reads CASSVDPTASTYEQYF. DNA of the CDR3: TGTGCCAGCAGTGTCGATCCGACAGCATCCACCTACGAGCAGTACTTC.